Each of the 8 T cell receptor beta chains below was sequenced from the same sample in a study of blood T cells in healthy people across ages. Primers used in a second PCR of about 6 to 12 cycles were a sample-barcoded 5' primer and a J-beta primer mix. From the 5' RACE reads, TCRdb called clonotypes with MiXCR, one entry per CDR3 protein. The sample records hundreds of thousands of distinct CDR3 sequences, roughly 64% being singletons. Material for sequencing was blood. The receptor set was obtained from a man aged 25-40 years in good health.

The J gene is TRBJ2-5, the V gene TRBV20-1; D remains unclear. The CDR3 covers 10 residues. CDR1 is DFQATT and CDR2 is SNEGSKA in the germline V gene (reference sequence). V lost 6 bases and J 7 bases, leaving 9 bases between the germline ends. CDR3 protein: CSAILGTQYF. CDR3 DNA: TGCAGTGCAATACTCGGGACCCAGTACTTC.

V gene TRBV20-1 combines with J gene TRBJ1-2; the D is unclear. Germline values: CDR1 DFQATT, CDR2 SNEGSKA (reference sequence). This CDR3 has 14 residues. The V gene lost 4 bases and the J gene lost 3 bases, with 15 bases spanning the gap. The DNA of the CDR3 is TGCAGTGCTATTGTCCCAGATAGGGACTATGGCTACACCTTC. It encodes CSAIVPDRDYGYTF.

This chain uses TRBV3-1 with TRBJ2-1, with D perhaps matching TRBD2 (6 bases). This CDR3 contains 15 residues. Trimming shortened V by 2 bases and J by 9 bases, and 17 bases separated the two germline ends. CDR1 is LGHDT and CDR2 is YNNKEL in the germline V gene (reference sequence). CDR3: CASSQLAGMFLEQFF. DNA of the CDR3: TGTGCCAGCAGCCAACTGGCGGGGATGTTTCTTGAGCAGTTCTTC.

CDR3 DNA sequence: TGTGCCAGCAGCCAGGAGAACTGGGAGACCCAGTACTTC. Its protein is CASSQENWETQYF. The V call is TRBV4-2, the J call TRBJ2-5; D is uncertain. Trimming left V 3 bases short and J 5 bases short, with 10 bases between. Germline CDR1 and CDR2: LGHNA and YNFKEQ. The CDR3 runs 13 residues.

This clonotype was seen a few times. The rearrangement uses TRBV25-1 and TRBJ2-3; possibly TRBD2 for D (5 bases). This CDR3 has 15 amino acids. Trimming removed 4 bases from V and 2 bases from J, with 13 bases in between. Germline V gene data show CDR1 as MGHDK and CDR2 as SYGVNS. For the CDR3, the DNA is TGTGCCAGCAGTGCTGTCATCGGGGTCACAGATACGCAGTATTTT. It is translated as CASSAVIGVTDTQYF.

J is TRBJ1-2 and V is TRBV5-1; 7 bases map to TRBD1. The J segment lost 7 bases and the V segment lost 3 bases, leaving 12 bases of the junction unmatched. CDR3 length: 15 amino acids. The germline V gene encodes CDR1 SGHRS and CDR2 YFSETQ. For the CDR3, the DNA is TGCGCCAGCAGCTCGGCCCCACAGACAGGGTCTGGCTACACCTTC. This translates into CASSSAPQTGSGYTF.

This clonotype was observed a few times. A read error may account for a junction end that differs from germline. The gene calls are TRBV10-1 and TRBJ2-7; TRBD1 matches 7 bases. CDR1 and CDR2 from the germline V gene are WNHNN and SYGVQD (reference sequence). The CDR3 contains 14 residues. Written as DNA, the CDR3 is TGTGCCAGCAGTGACCCGGGACAGCCATACGAGCAGTACTTC. Protein: CASSDPGQPYEQYF.

This clonotype was seen only a few times. The chain joins TRBV25-1 to TRBJ1-1, with D possibly TRBD1 on 5 matching bases. The germline gives CDR1 MGHDK, CDR2 SYGVNS. The V gene lost 0 bases and the J gene lost 4 bases, with 12 bases spanning the gap. The CDR3 spans 15 residues. The CDR3, as DNA: TGTGCCAGCAGTGAATATAGGGGCGATAGCACTGAAGCTTTCTTT. Amino acids: CASSEYRGDSTEAFF.